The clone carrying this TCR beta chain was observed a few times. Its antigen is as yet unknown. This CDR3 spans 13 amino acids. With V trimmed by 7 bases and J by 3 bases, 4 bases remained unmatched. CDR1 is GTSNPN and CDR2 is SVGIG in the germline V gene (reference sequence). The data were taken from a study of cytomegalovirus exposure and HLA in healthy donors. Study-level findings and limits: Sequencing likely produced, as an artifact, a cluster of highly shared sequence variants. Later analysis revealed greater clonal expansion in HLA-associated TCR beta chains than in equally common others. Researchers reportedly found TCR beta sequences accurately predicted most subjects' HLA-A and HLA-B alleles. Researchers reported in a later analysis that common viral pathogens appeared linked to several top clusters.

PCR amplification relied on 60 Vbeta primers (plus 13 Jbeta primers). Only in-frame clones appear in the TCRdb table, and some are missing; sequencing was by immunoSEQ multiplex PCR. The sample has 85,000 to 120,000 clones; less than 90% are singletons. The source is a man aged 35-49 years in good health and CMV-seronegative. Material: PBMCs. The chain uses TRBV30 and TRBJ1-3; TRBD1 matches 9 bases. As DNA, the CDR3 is TGTGCCTTCACAGGGGGCAATGGAAACACCATATATTTT. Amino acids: CAFTGGNGNTIYF.